The rows below give T cell receptor beta chains drawn from one sample of a study of blood T cell repertoires in COVID-19. TCRdb's table, derived via immunoSEQ multiplex PCR, lists solely in-frame clones and lacks some. The data hold about 14,000 clones, with around 86% observed a single time. Sequencing was carried out using peripheral blood. These receptors all stem from a man older than 75 with active or convalescent COVID-19. The CDR3 runs from the conserved cysteine through the conserved F or W. The order of the fields is D gene, J gene, clone size, V gene, CDR3 protein, CDR3 DNA. The D gene is left open where the match is weak. Expanded clones get a size class; other rows say once, few or many, or leave the size out.

TRBD1 TRBJ2-5 - TRBV9 CASSALGDRGETQYF TGTGCCAGCAGCGCCCTCGGGGACAGGGGAGAGACCCAGTACTTC
- TRBJ1-1 - TRBV19 CASSTVDSLGGTEAFF TGTGCCAGTAGTACGGTAGACAGCTTGGGGGGAACTGAAGCTTTCTTT
- TRBJ1-4 - TRBV11-1 CASSPDAGGEKLFF TGTGCCAGCAGCCCGGACGCCGGAGGGGAAAAACTGTTTTTT
TRBD1 TRBJ2-7 once TRBV5-6 CASSLGTGRYEQYF TGTGCCAGCAGCCTGGGGACAGGGCGCTACGAGCAGTACTTC
- TRBJ2-7 - TRBV3-1/TRBV3-2 CASRSRDNSYEQYF TGTGCCAGCAGAAGCCGGGACAACTCCTACGAGCAGTACTTC
- TRBJ1-6 - TRBV7-2 CASSLGVGQPYNSPLHF TGTGCCAGCAGCTTAGGGGTAGGACAGCCTTATAATTCACCCCTCCACTTT
- TRBJ1-3 - TRBV30 CAWSGVHSGNTIYF TGTGCCTGGAGCGGGGTGCACTCTGGAAACACCATATATTTT
TRBD1 TRBJ1-5 - TRBV19 CANTAPRTGVQPQHF TGTGCCAATACGGCTCCCAGGACAGGCGTGCAGCCCCAGCATTTT
- TRBJ1-1 - TRBV2 CASRNILGHTEAFF TGTGCCAGCAGGAACATACTGGGCCACACTGAAGCTTTCTTT
- TRBJ2-3 - TRBV15 CATSTIHGTTDTQYF TGTGCCACCAGCACAATCCATGGGACAACAGATACGCAGTATTTT
TRBD2 TRBJ2-5 once TRBV15 CATSLAGGAETQYF TGTGCCACCAGTTTAGCGGGGGGGGCAGAGACCCAGTACTTC
- TRBJ1-5 - TRBV18 CASSPEVYRAQPQHF TGTGCCAGCTCACCTGAGGTTTACAGGGCGCAGCCCCAGCATTTT
- TRBJ2-2 few TRBV6-5 CASSWDSMGELFF TGTGCCAGCAGTTGGGACTCCATGGGGGAGCTGTTTTTT